The T cell receptor (beta chain) described here comes from a study of T cell responses to AZD1222 COVID-19 vaccine. General study points: Seropositive status at baseline applied to only six AZD1222 recipients. The peak T cell response came first, and repertoires were sampled only after it.

The protocol was immunoSEQ multiplex PCR, while the TCRdb copy is restricted to in-frame clones and leaves out a portion. The table has 83,000 or so clones, 88% seen once. The ends lost 4 bases at V and 1 base at J; junction bases unmatched: 8. The CDR3 length is 16 residues. Germline assignment: CDR1 LGHDT and CDR2 YNNKEL (reference sequence). To note about this clone: The target antigen is unknown.

Sequenced here: peripheral blood, sampled 28 days after the second AZD1222 dose. The sequence was collected from an adult who received the AZD1222 COVID-19 vaccine. V and J are TRBV3-1 (or the pseudogene TRBV3-2) and TRBJ2-5, with 8 bases identical to TRBD2. The CDR3 protein is CASSLLAAGVQETQYF. CDR3 DNA: TGTGCCAGCAGCCTCCTGGCAGCGGGGGTCCAAGAGACCCAGTACTTC.